What follows are 5 T cell receptor beta chains derived from one specimen sequenced in a study of T-cell reconstitution after alpha-beta-depleted transplantation in children. Preparation of the TCRbeta library involved a method that used unique molecular identifiers. TCRdb re-analysed the PCR reads in MiXCR, keeping a single row per CDR3 protein. The repertoire has hundreds of thousands of distinct CDR3 sequences, less than 20% of them found once; the top ten carry approximately 4.5%. The input for sequencing was PBMCs, mostly from graft donor cells, taken 360 days after TCRalphabeta/CD19-depleted stem cell transplant. Receptor source: a male patient between 10 and 17 years old who had a stem cell transplant for acute lymphoblastic leukemia, so the T cells may come from the graft donor.

In this sample, this clonotype turned up many times. The V and J genes are TRBV5-1 and TRBJ2-7; D is perhaps TRBD2 (6 bases). The CDR3 has 13 amino acids. Trimming cost V 4 bases and J 3 bases, with 11 bases left between them. Looked up from germline, CDR1 is SGHRS and CDR2 is YFSETQ. The CDR3 region has the DNA TGCGCCAGCAGCCTTAGCGGCATCTACGAGCAGTACTTC. This translates into CASSLSGIYEQYF.

The chain joins TRBV29-1 to TRBJ2-3; 8 bases line up with TRBD2. CDR3 length: 16 residues. Germline lookup yields CDR1 SQVTM and CDR2 ANQGSEA. V lost 3 bases, J lost 2 bases, and 10 bases stayed unmatched. CDR3 nucleotide sequence: TGCAGCGTTGAGAGTAGCGGGATCAGGAACACAGATACGCAGTATTTT. Encoded protein: CSVESSGIRNTDTQYF.

Only a few counts were recorded for this clonotype. This chain connects TRBV7-6 to TRBJ2-7, with D possibly TRBD1 on 5 matching bases. The ends were cut back, 1 base at V and 2 bases at J, with 12 bases in the middle. Per the germline V gene, CDR1 is SGHVS and CDR2 is FNYEAQ. The CDR3 contains 15 residues. This CDR3 reads CASSLETVKTYEQYF. The CDR3, as DNA: TGTGCCAGCAGCTTAGAGACAGTCAAAACCTACGAGCAGTACTTC.

The chain uses TRBV5-1 and TRBJ2-3; 12 nucleotides match TRBD2. The CDR3 sequence is 16 residues long. CDR1 is SGHRS, CDR2 YFSETQ, per germline. V was clipped by 3 bases and J by 2 bases; unmatched bases: 4. In nucleotides, the CDR3 is TGCGCCAGCAGCTCACTAGCGGGAGGCGACACAGATACGCAGTATTTT. It yields the protein CASSSLAGGDTDTQYF.

This clonotype showed up many times. The chain links TRBV7-2 to TRBJ2-3; D is perhaps TRBD1 (6 bases). The CDR3 covers 15 residues. Germline lookup yields CDR1 SGHTA and CDR2 FQGNSA. The V gene lost 1 base and the J gene lost 3 bases, with 11 bases spanning the gap. CDR3 sequence reads: CASSLGARGTDTQYF. CDR3 in DNA: TGTGCCAGCAGCTTAGGAGCGAGGGGGACAGATACGCAGTATTTT.